Shown below are 2 T cell receptor beta chains from a single sample sequenced in a study of cytomegalovirus exposure and HLA in healthy donors. The table came from immunoSEQ multiplex PCR; TCRdb's copy has only in-frame clones and leaves some out. Of approximately 97,000 clones in the sample, about 93% were seen once. The sample taken for sequencing was PBMCs. The source is a woman in her twenties or thirties in good health and CMV-seropositive.

This rearrangement joins TRBV28 to TRBJ2-7; 8 nucleotides line up with TRBD2. The CDR3 extends over 15 amino acids. V lost 6 bases, J lost 0 bases, and 7 bases stayed unmatched. Germline loops: CDR1 MDHEN, CDR2 SYDVKM. The CDR3 region has the DNA TGTGCCAGCAGCCCGAGCGGGAGTTTCTCCTACGAGCAGTACTTC. Protein product: CASSPSGSFSYEQYF.

In this sample, this clone turned up once. The chain carries TRBV28 and TRBJ1-2; possible D gene TRBD1, 6 bases. CDR3 length: 16 residues. Trimming took off 3 bases at V and 4 bases at J, with 18 bases between the two ends. CDR1 is MDHEN, CDR2 SYDVKM, per germline. The CDR3 DNA reads TGTGCCAGCAGTTTCACTTACATGGACAGATCCTATGGCTACACCTTC. This sequence encodes CASSFTYMDRSYGYTF.